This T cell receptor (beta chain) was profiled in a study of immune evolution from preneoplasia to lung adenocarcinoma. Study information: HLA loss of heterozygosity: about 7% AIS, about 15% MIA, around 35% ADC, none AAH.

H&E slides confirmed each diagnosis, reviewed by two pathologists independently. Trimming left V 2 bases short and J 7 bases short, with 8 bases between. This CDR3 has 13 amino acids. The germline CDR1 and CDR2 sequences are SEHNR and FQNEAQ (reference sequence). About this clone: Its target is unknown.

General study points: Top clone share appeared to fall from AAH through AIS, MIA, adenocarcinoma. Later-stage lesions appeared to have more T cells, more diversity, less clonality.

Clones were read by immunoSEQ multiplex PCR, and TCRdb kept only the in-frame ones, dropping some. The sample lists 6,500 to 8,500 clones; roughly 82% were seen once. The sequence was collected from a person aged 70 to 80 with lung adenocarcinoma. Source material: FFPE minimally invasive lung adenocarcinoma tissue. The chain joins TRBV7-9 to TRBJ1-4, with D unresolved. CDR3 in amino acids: CASSLSYSEKLFF. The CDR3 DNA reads TGTGCCAGCAGCTTATCCTACTCTGAAAAACTGTTTTTT.